A single sample gave rise to the 13 T cell receptor beta chains below, sequenced in a study of PD-1 blockade in classical Hodgkin lymphoma. In every patient, relapse followed autologous stem cell transplantation, while exposure to brentuximab vedotin differed. Clones were read by immunoSEQ multiplex PCR, and TCRdb kept only the in-frame ones, dropping some. The sample yields 35,000 to 45,000 clones, 88% seen once. Source: peripheral blood mononuclear cells (PBMCs), taken before the second cycle of nivolumab. The receptors originated from a human donor with classical Hodgkin lymphoma.

The chain carries TRBV5-1 and TRBJ2-5, with 7 bases lining up with TRBD2. V was pared by 3 bases and J by 0 bases, with 8 bases of the junction left unmatched. This CDR3 spans 16 amino acids. Germline assignment: CDR1 SGHRS and CDR2 YFSETQ. Written as DNA, the CDR3 is TGCGCCAGCAGCTCGGGAGGCAGAGCCAACCAAGAGACCCAGTACTTC. As protein: CASSSGGRANQETQYF.

There are a few counts of this clone. The V gene is TRBV4-2, the J gene TRBJ1-4; D unresolved. The CDR3 totals 16 residues. From germline, CDR1 is LGHNA and CDR2 YNFKEQ. V was clipped by 0 bases and J by 5 bases, with 13 bases between them. In DNA, the CDR3 is TGTGCCAGCAGCCAAGATCCATCCACGGGGAATGAAAAACTGTTTTTT. It codes for CASSQDPSTGNEKLFF.

The CDR3 bases are TGTGCCAGCAGCTTAACAGGGGTGGACTATGGCTACACCTTC. This translates into CASSLTGVDYGYTF. The J gene is TRBJ1-2, the V gene TRBV5-8; TRBD1 agrees at 7 bases. V lost 2 bases and J lost 3; bases outside the gene matches: 4. The V gene's germline CDR1 is SGHTS and CDR2 YDEGEE. This CDR3 region has 14 residues.

The chain couples TRBV30 to TRBJ2-7, with D possibly matching TRBD1 (6 bases). V gave up 3 bases and J gave up 0 bases, with 18 bases separating them. The germline gives CDR1 GTSNPN, CDR2 SVGIG (reference sequence). The CDR3 extends over 16 amino acids. The CDR3 is CAWREPLTGSSYEQYF. The CDR3 bases are TGTGCCTGGAGGGAACCACTGACAGGCTCCTCCTACGAGCAGTACTTC.

The chain combines TRBV19 with TRBJ2-5; D is ambiguous. This CDR3 region has 15 residues. CDR1 and CDR2 (germline): LNHDA, SQIVND (reference sequence). V was clipped by 3 bases and J by 1 base, with 12 bases between them. CDR3 nucleotides: TGTGCCAGTAGTATGGACGACAAACCCCAAGAGACCCAGTACTTC. Its translation is CASSMDDKPQETQYF.

The chain carries TRBV19 and TRBJ2-1; 9 bases align to TRBD2. The CDR3 consists of 13 residues. Germline V gene data show CDR1 as LNHDA and CDR2 as SQIVND (reference sequence). V trimming: 6 bases; J trimming: 7 bases; junction bases outside the gene matches: 4. DNA for the CDR3: TGTGCCAGTAGGCTAGCGGGAAGGAATGAGCAGTTCTTC. It codes for CASRLAGRNEQFF.

The chain carries TRBV11-3 and TRBJ2-5; 7 nucleotides agree with TRBD1. This CDR3 spans 15 amino acids. In germline, CDR1 is SGHNT, CDR2 YENEEA. Unmatched junction bases numbered 13, after V lost 5 bases and J lost 7 bases. In nucleotides, the CDR3 is TGTGCCAGCAGCCCACGTAGGACAGGTGGTTGGACCCAGTACTTC. Protein sequence: CASSPRRTGGWTQYF.

Points on this clone: One end of the junction fails to match germline, which may point to a read error. The chain joins TRBV11-2 to TRBJ1-2; D may be TRBD1 (5 bases). This CDR3 comprises 13 residues. CDR1 SGHAT and CDR2 FQNNGV come from the germline V gene. The CDR3 bases are TGTGCCAGCAGCCCAGGGCAGGGCTTGACACTACACTTC. It translates to CASSPGQGLTLHF.

Only a few counts were recorded for this clone. V and J are TRBV29-1 and TRBJ1-1; D gene ambiguous. The CDR3 has 11 amino acids. Germline assignment: CDR1 SQVTM and CDR2 ANQGSEA. Trimming pared 1 base from V and 1 base from J, leaving 1 base between. The CDR3 protein is CSVEGNTEAFF. DNA for the CDR3: TGCAGCGTTGAAGGGAACACTGAAGCTTTCTTT.

The chain carries TRBV7-9 and TRBJ2-7, with unresolved D. V gave up 10 bases and J gave up 2 bases, with 15 bases separating them. Looked up from germline, CDR1 is SEHNR and CDR2 is FQNEAQ (reference sequence). CDR3 length: 13 residues. CDR3 sequence: CATLKPEPYEQYF. As DNA, the CDR3 is TGTGCCACCCTAAAACCTGAACCCTACGAGCAGTACTTC.

The gene calls are TRBV5-6 and TRBJ1-5; TRBD1 aligns across 9 bases. This CDR3 comprises 15 residues. Germline values: CDR1 SGHDT, CDR2 YYEEEE. Trimming at V came to 0 bases and at J to 4 bases, leaving 2 bases not matched to a gene. CDR3 protein: CASSLGQGGNQPQHF. Written as DNA, the CDR3 is TGTGCCAGCAGCTTGGGACAGGGGGGGAATCAGCCCCAGCATTTT. Looking up the rest from reference TRBV5-6 and TRBJ1-5 gives the full variable domain: DAGVTQSPTHLIKTRGQQVTLRCSPKSGHDTVSWYQQALGQGPQFIFQYYEEEERQRGNFPDRFSGHQFPNYSSELNVNALLLGDSALYLCASSLGQGGNQPQHFGDGTRLSIL.

This clone appeared once. The rearrangement uses TRBV27 and TRBJ2-7; D is perhaps TRBD1 (6 bases). Trimming pared 7 bases from V and 3 bases from J, leaving 16 bases between. The V gene's germline CDR1 is MNHEY and CDR2 SMNVEV (reference sequence). This CDR3 comprises 14 residues. CDR3 nucleotide sequence: TGTGCCAGCAAAAGGCAGGGGATGATCTACGAGCAGTACTTC. This sequence encodes CASKRQGMIYEQYF.

The chain carries TRBV27 and TRBJ2-3; no clear D. Germline values: CDR1 MNHEY, CDR2 SMNVEV (reference sequence). Trimming left V 2 bases short and J 4 bases short, with 13 bases between. The CDR3 contains 15 residues. CDR3 sequence reads: CASSLRKWVADTQYF. CDR3 sequence (DNA): TGTGCCAGCAGTTTAAGAAAATGGGTTGCAGATACGCAGTATTTT.